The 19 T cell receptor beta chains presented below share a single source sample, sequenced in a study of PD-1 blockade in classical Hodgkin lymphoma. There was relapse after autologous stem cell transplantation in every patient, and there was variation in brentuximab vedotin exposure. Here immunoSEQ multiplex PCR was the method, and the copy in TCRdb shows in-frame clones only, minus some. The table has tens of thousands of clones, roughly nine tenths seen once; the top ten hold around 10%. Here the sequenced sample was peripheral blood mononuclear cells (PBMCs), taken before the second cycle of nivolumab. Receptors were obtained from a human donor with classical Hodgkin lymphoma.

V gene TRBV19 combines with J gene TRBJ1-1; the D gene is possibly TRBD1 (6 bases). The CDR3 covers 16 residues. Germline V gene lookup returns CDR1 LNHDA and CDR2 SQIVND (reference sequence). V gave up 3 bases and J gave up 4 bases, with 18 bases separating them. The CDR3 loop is CASSIMFTGHFTEAFF. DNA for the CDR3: TGTGCCAGTAGTATTATGTTCACAGGGCATTTCACTGAAGCTTTCTTT.

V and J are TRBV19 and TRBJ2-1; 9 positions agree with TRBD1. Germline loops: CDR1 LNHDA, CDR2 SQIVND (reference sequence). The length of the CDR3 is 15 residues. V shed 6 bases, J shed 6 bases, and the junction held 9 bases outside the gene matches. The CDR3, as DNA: TGTGCCAGTAGGTCAAGCGGGACAGGGCGCAATGAGCAGTTCTTC. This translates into CASRSSGTGRNEQFF. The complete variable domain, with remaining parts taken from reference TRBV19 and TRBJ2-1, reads DGGITQSPKYLFRKEGQNVTLSCEQNLNHDAMYWYRQDPGQGLRLIYYSQIVNDFQKGDIAEGYSVSREKKESFPLTVTSAQKNPTAFYLCASRSSGTGRNEQFFGPGTRLTVL.

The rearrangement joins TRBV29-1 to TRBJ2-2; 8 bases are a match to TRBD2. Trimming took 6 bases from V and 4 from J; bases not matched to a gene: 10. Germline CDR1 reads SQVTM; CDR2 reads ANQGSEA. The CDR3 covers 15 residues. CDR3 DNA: TGCAGCGTGAAAGGACGGGAGGGCCTCACCGGGGAGCTGTTTTTT. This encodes CSVKGREGLTGELFF.

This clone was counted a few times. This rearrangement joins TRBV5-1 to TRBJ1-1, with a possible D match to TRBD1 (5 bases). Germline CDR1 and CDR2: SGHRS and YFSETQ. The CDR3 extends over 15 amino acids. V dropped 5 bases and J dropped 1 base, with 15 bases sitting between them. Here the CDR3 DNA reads TGCGCCAGCAGTCCCTCCGGGGGGGAGAACACTGAAGCTTTCTTT. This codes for CASSPSGGENTEAFF. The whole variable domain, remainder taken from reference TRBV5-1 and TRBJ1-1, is KAGVTQTPRYLIKTRGQQVTLSCSPISGHRSVSWYQQTPGQGLQFLFEYFSETQRNKGNFPGRFSGRQFSNSRSEMNVSTLELGDSALYLCASSPSGGENTEAFFGQGTRLTVV.

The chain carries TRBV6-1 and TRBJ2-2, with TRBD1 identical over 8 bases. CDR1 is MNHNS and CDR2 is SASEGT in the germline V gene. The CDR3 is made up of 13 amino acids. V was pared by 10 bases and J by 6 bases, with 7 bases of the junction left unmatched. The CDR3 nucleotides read TGTGCCATCCCGGACAGGGTTGCCGGGGAGCTGTTTTTT. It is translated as CAIPDRVAGELFF.

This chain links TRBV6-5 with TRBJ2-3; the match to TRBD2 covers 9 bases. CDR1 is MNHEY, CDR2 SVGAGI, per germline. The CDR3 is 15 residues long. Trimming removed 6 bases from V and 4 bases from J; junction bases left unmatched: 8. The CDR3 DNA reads TGTGCCAGCAGGGCCCGAGCGGGGGGTTCAGATACGCAGTATTTT. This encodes CASRARAGGSDTQYF.

This CDR3 is CASSELQGYEQYF. The CDR3 DNA is TGTGCCAGCAGTGAGCTACAGGGGTACGAGCAGTACTTC. V and J are TRBV25-1 and TRBJ2-7; 7 positions match TRBD1. Germline V gene lookup returns CDR1 MGHDK and CDR2 SYGVNS. This CDR3 is 13 amino acids long. Trimming cost V 3 bases and J 4 bases; bases outside gene matches: 3.

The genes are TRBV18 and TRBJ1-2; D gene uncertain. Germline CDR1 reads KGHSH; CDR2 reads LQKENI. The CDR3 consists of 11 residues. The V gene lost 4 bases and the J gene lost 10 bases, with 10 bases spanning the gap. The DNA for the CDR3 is TGTGCCAGCTCACAACGGTTTGACTACACCTTC. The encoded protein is CASSQRFDYTF.

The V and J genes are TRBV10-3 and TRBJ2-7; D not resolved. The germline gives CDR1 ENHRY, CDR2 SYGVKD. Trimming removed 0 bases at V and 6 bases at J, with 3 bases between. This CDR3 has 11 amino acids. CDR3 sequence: CAISESSEQYF. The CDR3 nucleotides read TGTGCCATCAGTGAGTCATCCGAGCAGTACTTC.

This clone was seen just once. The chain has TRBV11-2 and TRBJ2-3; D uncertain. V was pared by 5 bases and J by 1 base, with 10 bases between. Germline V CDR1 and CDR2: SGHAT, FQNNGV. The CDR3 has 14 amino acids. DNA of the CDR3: TGTGCCAGCAGCGCCGAGACCCGCACAGATACGCAGTATTTT. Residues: CASSAETRTDTQYF.

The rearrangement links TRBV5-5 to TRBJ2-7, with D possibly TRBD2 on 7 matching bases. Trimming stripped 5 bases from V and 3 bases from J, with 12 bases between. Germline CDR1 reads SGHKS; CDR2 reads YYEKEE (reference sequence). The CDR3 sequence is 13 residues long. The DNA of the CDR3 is TGTGCCAGCAGATACAGGGAGGGCTACGAGCAGTACTTC. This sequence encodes CASRYREGYEQYF.

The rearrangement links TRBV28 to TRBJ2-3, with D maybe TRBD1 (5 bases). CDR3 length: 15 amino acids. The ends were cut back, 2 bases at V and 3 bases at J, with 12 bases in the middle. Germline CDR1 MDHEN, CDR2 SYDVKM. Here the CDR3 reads CASSLLRAKTDTQYF. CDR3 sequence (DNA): TGTGCCAGCAGTTTACTCAGGGCTAAGACAGATACGCAGTATTTT.

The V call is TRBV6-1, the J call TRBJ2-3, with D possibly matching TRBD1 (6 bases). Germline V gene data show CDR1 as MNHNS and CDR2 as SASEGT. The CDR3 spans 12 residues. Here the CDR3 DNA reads TGTTCCTCGACAGGCCTCACAGATACGCAGTATTTT. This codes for CSSTGLTDTQYF.

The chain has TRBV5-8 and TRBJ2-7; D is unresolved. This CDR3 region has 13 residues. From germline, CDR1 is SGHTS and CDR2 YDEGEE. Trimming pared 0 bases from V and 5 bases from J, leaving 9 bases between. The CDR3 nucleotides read TGTGCCAGCAGCTTGGCCGGGTTGGACGAGCAGTACTTC. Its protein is CASSLAGLDEQYF.

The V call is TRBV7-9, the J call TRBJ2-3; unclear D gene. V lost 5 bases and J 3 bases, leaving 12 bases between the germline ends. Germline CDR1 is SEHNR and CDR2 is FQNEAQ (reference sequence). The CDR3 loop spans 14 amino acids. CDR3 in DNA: TGTGCCAGCAGCCCCATGCCCGGGACAGATACGCAGTATTTT. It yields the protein CASSPMPGTDTQYF.

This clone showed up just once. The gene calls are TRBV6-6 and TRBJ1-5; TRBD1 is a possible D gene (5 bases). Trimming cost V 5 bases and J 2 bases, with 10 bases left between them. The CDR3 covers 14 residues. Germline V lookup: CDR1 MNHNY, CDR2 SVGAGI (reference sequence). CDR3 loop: CASSRDRGNQPQHF. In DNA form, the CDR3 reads TGTGCCAGCAGTCGAGACAGAGGCAATCAGCCCCAGCATTTT.

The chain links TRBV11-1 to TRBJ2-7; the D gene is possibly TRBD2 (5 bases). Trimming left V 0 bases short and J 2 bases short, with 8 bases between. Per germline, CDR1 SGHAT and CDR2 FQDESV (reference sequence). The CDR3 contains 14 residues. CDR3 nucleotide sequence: TGTGCCAGCAGCTTAGCGCCGGGAACCTACGAGCAGTACTTC. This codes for CASSLAPGTYEQYF.

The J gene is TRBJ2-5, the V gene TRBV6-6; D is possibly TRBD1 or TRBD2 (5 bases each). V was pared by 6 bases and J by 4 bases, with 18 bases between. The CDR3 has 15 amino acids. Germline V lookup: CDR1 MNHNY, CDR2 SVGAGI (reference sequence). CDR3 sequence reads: CASSNPGPTGETQYF. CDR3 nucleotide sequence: TGTGCCAGCAGCAACCCGGGACCCACAGGAGAGACCCAGTACTTC.

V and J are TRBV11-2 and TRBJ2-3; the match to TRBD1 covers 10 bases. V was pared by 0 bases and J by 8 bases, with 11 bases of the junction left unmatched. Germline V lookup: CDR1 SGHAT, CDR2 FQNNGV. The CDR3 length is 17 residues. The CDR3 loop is CASSLDLGTGATLTQYF. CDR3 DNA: TGTGCCAGCAGCTTAGATCTAGGGACAGGGGCAACACTTACGCAGTATTTT.